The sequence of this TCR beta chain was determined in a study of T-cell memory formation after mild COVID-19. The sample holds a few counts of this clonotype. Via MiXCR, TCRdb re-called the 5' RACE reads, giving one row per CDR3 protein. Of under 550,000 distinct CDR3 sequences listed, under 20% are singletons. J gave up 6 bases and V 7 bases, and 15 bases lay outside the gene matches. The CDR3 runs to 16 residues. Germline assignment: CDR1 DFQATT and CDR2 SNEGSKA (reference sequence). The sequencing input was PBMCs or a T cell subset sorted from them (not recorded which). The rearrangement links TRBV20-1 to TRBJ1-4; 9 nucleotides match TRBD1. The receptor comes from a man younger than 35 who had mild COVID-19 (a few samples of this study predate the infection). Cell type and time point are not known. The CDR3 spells CSVRSPDRGDDEKLFF. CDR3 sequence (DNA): TGCAGTGTCAGATCCCCGGACAGGGGAGATGATGAAAAACTGTTTTTT.